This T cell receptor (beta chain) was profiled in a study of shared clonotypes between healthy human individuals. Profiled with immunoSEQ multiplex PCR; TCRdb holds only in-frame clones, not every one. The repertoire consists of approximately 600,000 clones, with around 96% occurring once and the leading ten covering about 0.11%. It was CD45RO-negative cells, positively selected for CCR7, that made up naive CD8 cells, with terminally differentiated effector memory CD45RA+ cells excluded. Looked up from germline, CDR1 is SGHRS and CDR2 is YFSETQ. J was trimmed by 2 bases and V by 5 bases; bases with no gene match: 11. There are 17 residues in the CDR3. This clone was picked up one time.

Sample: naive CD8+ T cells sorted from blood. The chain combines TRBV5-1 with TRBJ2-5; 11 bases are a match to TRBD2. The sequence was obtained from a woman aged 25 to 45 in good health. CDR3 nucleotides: TGCGCCAGCAGACTGGGGCTAGCGGGAGGTAATCAAGAGACCCAGTACTTC. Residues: CASRLGLAGGNQETQYF.